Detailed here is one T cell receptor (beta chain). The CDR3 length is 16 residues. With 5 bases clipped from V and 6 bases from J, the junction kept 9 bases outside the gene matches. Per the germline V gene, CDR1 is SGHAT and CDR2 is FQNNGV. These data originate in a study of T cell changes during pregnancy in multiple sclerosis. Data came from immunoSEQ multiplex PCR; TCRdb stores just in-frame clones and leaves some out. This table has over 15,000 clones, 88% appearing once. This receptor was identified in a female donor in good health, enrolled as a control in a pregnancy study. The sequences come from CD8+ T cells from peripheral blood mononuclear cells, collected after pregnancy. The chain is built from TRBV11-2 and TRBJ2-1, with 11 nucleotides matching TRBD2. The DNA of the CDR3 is TGTGCCAGCAGCCCGGGGTGGCTAGCGGGGGGCAATGAGCAGTTCTTC. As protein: CASSPGWLAGGNEQFF.